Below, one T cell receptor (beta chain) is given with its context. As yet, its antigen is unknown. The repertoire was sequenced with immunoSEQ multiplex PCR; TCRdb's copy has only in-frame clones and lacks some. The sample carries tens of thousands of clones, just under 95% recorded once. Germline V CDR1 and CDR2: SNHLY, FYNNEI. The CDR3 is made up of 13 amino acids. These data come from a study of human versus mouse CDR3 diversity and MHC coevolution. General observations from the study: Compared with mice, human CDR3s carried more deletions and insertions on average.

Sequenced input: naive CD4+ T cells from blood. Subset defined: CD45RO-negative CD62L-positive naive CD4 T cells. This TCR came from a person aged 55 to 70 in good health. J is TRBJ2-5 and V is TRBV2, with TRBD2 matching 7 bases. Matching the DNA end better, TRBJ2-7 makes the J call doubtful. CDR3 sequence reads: CASSEGGGFEQYF. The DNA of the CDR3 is TGTGCCAGCAGTGAGGGGGGGGGATTCGAGCAGTACTTC.